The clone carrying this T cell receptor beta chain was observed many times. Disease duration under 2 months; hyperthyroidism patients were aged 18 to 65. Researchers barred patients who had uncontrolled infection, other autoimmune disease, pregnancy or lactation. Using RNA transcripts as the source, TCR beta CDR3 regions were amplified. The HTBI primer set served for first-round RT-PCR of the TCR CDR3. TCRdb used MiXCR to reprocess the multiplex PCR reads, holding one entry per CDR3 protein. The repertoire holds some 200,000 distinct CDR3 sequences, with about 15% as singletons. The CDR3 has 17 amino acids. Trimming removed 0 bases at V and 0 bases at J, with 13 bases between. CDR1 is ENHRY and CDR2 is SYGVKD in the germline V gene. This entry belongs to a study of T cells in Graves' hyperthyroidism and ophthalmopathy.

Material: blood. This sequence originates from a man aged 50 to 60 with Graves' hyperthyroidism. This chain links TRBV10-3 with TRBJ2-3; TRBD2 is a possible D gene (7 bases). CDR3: CAISESMAGASTDTQYF. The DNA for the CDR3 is TGTGCCATCAGTGAGTCGATGGCGGGGGCTAGCACAGATACGCAGTATTTT.